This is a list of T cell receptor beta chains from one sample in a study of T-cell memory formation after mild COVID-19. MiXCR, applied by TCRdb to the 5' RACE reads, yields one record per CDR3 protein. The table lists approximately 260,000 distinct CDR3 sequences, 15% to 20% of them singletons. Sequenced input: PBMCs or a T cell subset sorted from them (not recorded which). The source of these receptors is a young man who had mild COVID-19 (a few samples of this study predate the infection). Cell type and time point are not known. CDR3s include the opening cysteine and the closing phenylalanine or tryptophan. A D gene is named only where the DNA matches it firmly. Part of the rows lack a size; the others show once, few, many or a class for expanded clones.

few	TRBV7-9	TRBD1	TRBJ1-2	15	CASSVRDRGFYGYTF	TGTGCCAGCAGCGTCCGGGACAGGGGCTTTTATGGCTACACCTTC
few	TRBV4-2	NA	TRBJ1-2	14	CASSQATGDYGYTF	TGTGCCAGCAGCCAAGCGACAGGAGACTATGGCTACACCTTC
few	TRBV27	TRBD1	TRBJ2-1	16	CASSLWGTGGIHEQFF	TGTGCCAGCAGTTTATGGGGGACAGGGGGCATCCATGAGCAGTTCTTC
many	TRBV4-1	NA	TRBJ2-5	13	CASSQGYQETQYF	TGCGCCAGCAGCCAAGGCTACCAAGAGACCCAGTACTTC
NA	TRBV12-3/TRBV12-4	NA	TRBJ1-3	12	CANQRVGNTIYF	TGTGCCAACCAGAGAGTGGGAAACACCATATATTTT
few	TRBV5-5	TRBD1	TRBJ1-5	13	CASSPGGGRPQHF	TGTGCCAGCAGCCCAGGGGGGGGGCGGCCCCAGCATTTT
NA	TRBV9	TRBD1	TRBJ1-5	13	CASSVGTGQPQHF	TGTGCCAGCAGCGTAGGGACAGGACAGCCCCAGCATTTT
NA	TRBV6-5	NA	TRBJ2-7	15	CASSYSSGLSYEQYF	TGTGCCAGCAGTTACTCATCAGGGTTATCCTACGAGCAGTACTTC
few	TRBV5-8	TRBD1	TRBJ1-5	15	CASSPTGDWDQPQHF	TGTGCCAGCAGTCCTACAGGGGATTGGGATCAGCCCCAGCATTTT
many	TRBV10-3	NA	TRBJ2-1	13	CAARGINYNEQFF	TGTGCCGCCCGGGGGATAAACTACAATGAGCAGTTCTTC
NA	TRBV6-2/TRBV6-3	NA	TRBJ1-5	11	CASSQGEPQHF	TGTGCCAGCAGCCAAGGGGAGCCCCAGCATTTT
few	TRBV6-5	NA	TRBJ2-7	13	CASSYRISYEQYF	TGTGCCAGCAGTTACAGGATCTCCTACGAGCAGTACTTC
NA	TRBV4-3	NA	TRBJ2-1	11	CASSQSDEQFF	TGCGCCAGCAGCCAAAGCGATGAGCAGTTCTTC
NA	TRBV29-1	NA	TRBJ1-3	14	CSGGWGTDGNTIYF	TGCAGCGGTGGGTGGGGTACCGATGGAAACACCATATATTTT
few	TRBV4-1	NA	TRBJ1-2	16	CASSPTSRGKTYGYTF	TGCGCCAGCAGCCCAACATCACGCGGGAAGACCTATGGCTACACCTTC
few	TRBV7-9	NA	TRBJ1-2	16	CASSSDAAAPFKSYTF	TGTGCCAGCAGCTCCGACGCCGCAGCGCCGTTTAAGAGCTACACCTTC
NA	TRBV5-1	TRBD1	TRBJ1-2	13	CASGYRQGAGYTF	TGCGCCAGCGGATATCGACAGGGGGCTGGCTACACCTTC
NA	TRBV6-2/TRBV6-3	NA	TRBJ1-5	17	CASSLGNPAQAPFLDHF	TGTGCCAGCAGTTTAGGAAACCCGGCACAGGCCCCCTTTTTGGATCATTTT
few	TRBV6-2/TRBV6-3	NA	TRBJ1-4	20	CASSPPVGGHDPTRHRKLFF	TGTGCCAGCAGCCCCCCCGTGGGGGGGCATGACCCAACTCGACATCGAAAACTGTTTTTT
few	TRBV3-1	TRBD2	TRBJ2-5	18	CASSPVQSSGGPQETQYF	TGTGCCAGCAGCCCAGTCCAGAGTAGCGGGGGACCCCAAGAGACCCAGTACTTC
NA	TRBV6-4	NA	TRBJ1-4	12	CASSQHNEKLFF	TGTGCCAGCAGCCAACATAATGAAAAACTGTTTTTT
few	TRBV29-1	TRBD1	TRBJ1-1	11	CSVDPGQRAFF	TGCAGCGTGGATCCGGGACAGAGGGCTTTCTTT
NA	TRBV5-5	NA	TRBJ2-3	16	CASSARQGTSTDTQYF	TGTGCCAGCAGCGCCCGGCAGGGCACAAGCACAGATACGCAGTATTTT
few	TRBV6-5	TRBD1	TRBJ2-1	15	CASSNPGQTYNEQFF	TGTGCCAGCAGTAATCCGGGACAGACATACAATGAGCAGTTCTTC
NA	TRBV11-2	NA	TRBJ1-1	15	CASSLDRQLHTEAFF	TGTGCCAGCAGCTTAGATAGGCAGCTACACACTGAAGCTTTCTTT
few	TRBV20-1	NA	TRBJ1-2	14	CSAFRREGGDGYTF	TGCAGTGCCTTCCGAAGGGAGGGGGGCGATGGCTACACCTTC